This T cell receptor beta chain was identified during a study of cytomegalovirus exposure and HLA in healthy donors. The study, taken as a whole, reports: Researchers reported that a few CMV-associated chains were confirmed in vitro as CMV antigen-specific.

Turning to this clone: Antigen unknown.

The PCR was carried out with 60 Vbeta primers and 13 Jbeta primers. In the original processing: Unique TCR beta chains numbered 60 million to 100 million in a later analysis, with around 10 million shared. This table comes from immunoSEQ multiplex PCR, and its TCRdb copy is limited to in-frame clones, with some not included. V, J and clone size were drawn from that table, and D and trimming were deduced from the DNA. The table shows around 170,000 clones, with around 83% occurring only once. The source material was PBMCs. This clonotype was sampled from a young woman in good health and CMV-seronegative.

The CDR3 sequence: CASSLVGTDNEQFF. The CDR3 DNA reads TGTGCCAGCAGCTTAGTCGGGACAGACAATGAGCAGTTCTTC. This rearrangement joins TRBV7-8 to TRBJ2-1; 7 bases agree with TRBD1. The J segment lost 5 bases and the V segment lost 1 base, leaving 2 bases of the junction unmatched. The CDR3 sequence is 14 residues long. The V gene's germline CDR1 is SGHVS and CDR2 FQNEAQ.